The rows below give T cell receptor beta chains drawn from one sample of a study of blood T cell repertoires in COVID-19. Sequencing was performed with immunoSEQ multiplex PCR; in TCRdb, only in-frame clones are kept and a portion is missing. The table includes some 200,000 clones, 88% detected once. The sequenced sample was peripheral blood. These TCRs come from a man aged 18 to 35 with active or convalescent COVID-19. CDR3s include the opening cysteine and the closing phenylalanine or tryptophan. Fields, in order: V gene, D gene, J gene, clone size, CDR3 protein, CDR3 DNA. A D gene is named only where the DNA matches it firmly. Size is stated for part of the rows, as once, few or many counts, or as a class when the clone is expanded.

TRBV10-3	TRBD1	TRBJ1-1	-	CATRDRGDTEAFF	TGTGCCACCAGGGACAGGGGGGACACTGAAGCTTTCTTT
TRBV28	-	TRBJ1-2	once	CASSLIGGPPSNYGYTF	TGTGCCAGCAGTTTGATTGGGGGCCCTCCCTCGAACTATGGCTACACCTTC
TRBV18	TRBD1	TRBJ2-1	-	CASSPGQGSYNEQFF	TGTGCCAGCTCCCCCGGACAGGGCTCCTACAATGAGCAGTTCTTC
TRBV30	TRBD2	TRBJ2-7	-	CAWSKKASGREKEYEQYF	TGTGCCTGGAGTAAGAAGGCTAGCGGGAGGGAGAAGGAATACGAGCAGTACTTC
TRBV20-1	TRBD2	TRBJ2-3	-	CSASLAGGSTDTQYF	TGCAGTGCTAGTCTAGCGGGAGGGAGCACAGATACGCAGTATTTT
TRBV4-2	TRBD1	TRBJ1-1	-	CASSRPTGTNTEAFF	TGTGCCAGCAGCCGCCCGACAGGGACGAACACTGAAGCTTTCTTT
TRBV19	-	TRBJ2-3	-	CASSPGSTDTQYF	TGTGCCAGTAGTCCCGGGTCCACAGATACGCAGTATTTT
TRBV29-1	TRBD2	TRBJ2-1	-	CSVQAGLNEQFF	TGCAGCGTTCAGGCGGGACTAAATGAGCAGTTCTTC
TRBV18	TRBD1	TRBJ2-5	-	CASSPRTGPQETQYF	TGTGCCAGCTCACCTCGGACAGGCCCCCAAGAGACCCAGTACTTC
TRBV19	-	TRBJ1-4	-	CASSPVTAEKLFF	TGTGCCAGTAGTCCTGTGACAGCCGAAAAACTGTTTTTT
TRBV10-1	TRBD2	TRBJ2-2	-	CASRAAGDTGELFF	TGCGCCAGCAGGGCCGCGGGGGACACCGGGGAGCTGTTTTTT
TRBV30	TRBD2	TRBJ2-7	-	CACLKKGAGGKDEQYF	TGTGCCTGCCTCAAGAAAGGAGCGGGAGGGAAGGACGAGCAGTACTTC
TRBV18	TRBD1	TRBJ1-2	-	CASSWDRSTSGYTF	TGTGCCAGCTCATGGGACAGGTCGACGAGCGGCTACACCTTC
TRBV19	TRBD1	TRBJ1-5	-	CASISGQGSSQPQHF	TGTGCCAGTATATCGGGACAGGGTTCTTCGCAGCCCCAGCATTTT
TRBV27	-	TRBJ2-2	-	CASRWGGLSGELFF	TGTGCCAGCAGATGGGGGGGCTTAAGCGGGGAGCTGTTTTTT
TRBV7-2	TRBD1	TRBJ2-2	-	CASSLRTGRSTGELFF	TGTGCCAGCAGCCTTCGGACAGGGAGATCCACCGGGGAGCTGTTTTTT
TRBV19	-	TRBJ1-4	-	CASSITGNEKLFF	TGTGCCAGTAGTATCACGGGTAATGAAAAACTGTTTTTT
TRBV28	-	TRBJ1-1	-	CASSLGQGSEAFF	TGTGCCAGCAGTTTGGGTCAGGGGAGTGAAGCTTTCTTT
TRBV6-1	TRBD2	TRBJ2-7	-	CASSGHPSGSSYEQYF	TGTGCCAGCAGTGGACACCCTAGCGGCAGCTCCTACGAGCAGTACTTC
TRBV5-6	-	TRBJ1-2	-	CASSFTNDPGSYGYTF	TGTGCCAGCAGCTTCACCAACGACCCGGGATCCTATGGCTACACCTTC
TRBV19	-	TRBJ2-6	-	CASSSRDSFSGANVLTF	TGTGCCAGTAGTTCGCGGGACAGCTTCTCTGGGGCCAACGTCCTGACTTTC
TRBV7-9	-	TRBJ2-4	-	CASSLDSTIQYF	TGTGCCAGCAGCTTAGACTCTACCATTCAGTACTTC